This T cell receptor (beta chain) was observed in a study of CD8 T cells in ankylosing spondylitis. Findings and caveats of the study: It was reported that disease-linked clones were significantly enriched in matched ankylosing spondylitis synovial fluid. Relatively rare in peripheral blood, disease-linked clones were also CD8+. Earlier literature documents some of the motif variants in reactive arthritis synovial fluid and blood.

This CDR3 has 15 residues. V lost 3 bases and J lost 6, with 15 bases in between. Germline CDR1 and CDR2: SEHNR and FQNEAQ (reference sequence). By quantitative 5'-RACE with molecular barcodes, the TCR beta libraries were made. TCRdb fed the 5' RACE reads into MiXCR, producing one record per CDR3 protein. The sample records some 150,000 distinct CDR3 sequences, approximately 10% being singletons. This clonotype was detected ten times or more. As yet, its antigen is unknown. The chain couples TRBV7-9 to TRBJ2-4; D gene uncertain. Sequences were obtained from blood, either unsorted or a sorted T cell fraction (not recorded which). This clonotype was obtained from a female donor with ankylosing spondylitis or in good health (not recorded which). The CDR3 DNA reads as TGTGCCAGCAGCTTGGTCACTCCGGGCGGAAACATTCAGTACTTC. Translating it yields CASSLVTPGGNIQYF.